The T cell receptor (beta chain) described here comes from a study of T-cell memory formation after mild COVID-19. About the research overall: TCR clusters were mostly donor specific. Study results and caveats: Clones shrinking between day 15 and 85 showed a balanced CD4/CD8 split, and those that grew later tilted toward CD4+. The study detected some responding clones in pre-infection memory, suggesting cross-reactive memory joined.

This clonotype was observed a few times. Its antigen remains unidentified. cDNA libraries for TCR alpha and TCR beta, carrying sample barcodes and UMIs, came from 5'RACE with constant-segment primers. Each CDR3 protein gets one entry after TCRdb re-called the 5' RACE reads with MiXCR. Among roughly 200,000 distinct CDR3 sequences, more than 8% were seen once, and the ten largest hold roughly 4%. CDR3 length equals 14 residues. The germline V gene has CDR1 DFQATT and CDR2 SNEGSKA (reference sequence). With 3 bases removed from V and 4 bases from J, the gap between germline ends came to 15 bases. The source of this sequence is a man aged 18 to 29 who had mild COVID-19 (a few samples of this study predate the infection). Cell type and time point are not known. V is TRBV20-1 and J is TRBJ1-2; possibly TRBD1 for D (5 bases). Input material: PBMCs or a T cell subset sorted from them (not recorded which). The CDR3 reads CSARTAGPSYGYTF. The CDR3 DNA reads as TGCAGTGCTAGGACAGCGGGACCTAGCTATGGCTACACCTTC.